This paragraph reports one T cell receptor beta chain. Investigators plated 200,000 CFSE-labeled responder cells together with 200,000 irradiated stimulator cells labeled with violet dye. The data are from a study of graft-versus-host responses after intestinal transplantation. Sequencing used immunoSEQ multiplex PCR; TCRdb keeps in-frame clones, though not all of them. The table records several thousand clones, about 24% of them present only once. The sequence was obtained from a human patient who was an organ donor for intestinal transplantation. This specimen was alloreactive CD8+ T cells from a mixed lymphocyte reaction culture, taken before transplantation. Subset of the sample: CFSE-low proliferating T cells sorted from approximately six-day pre-transplant mixed lymphocyte reaction (GvH or HvG direction).

DNA of the CDR3: TGTGCCAGCAGCTCACCTACAGAGCCCAATGAGCAGTTCTTC. This gives the protein CASSSPTEPNEQFF. The chain uses TRBV9 and TRBJ2-1; D is unclear. The CDR3 loop spans 14 amino acids. Trimming left V 4 bases short and J 6 bases short, with 14 bases between. The V gene's germline CDR1 is SGDLS and CDR2 YYNGEE.